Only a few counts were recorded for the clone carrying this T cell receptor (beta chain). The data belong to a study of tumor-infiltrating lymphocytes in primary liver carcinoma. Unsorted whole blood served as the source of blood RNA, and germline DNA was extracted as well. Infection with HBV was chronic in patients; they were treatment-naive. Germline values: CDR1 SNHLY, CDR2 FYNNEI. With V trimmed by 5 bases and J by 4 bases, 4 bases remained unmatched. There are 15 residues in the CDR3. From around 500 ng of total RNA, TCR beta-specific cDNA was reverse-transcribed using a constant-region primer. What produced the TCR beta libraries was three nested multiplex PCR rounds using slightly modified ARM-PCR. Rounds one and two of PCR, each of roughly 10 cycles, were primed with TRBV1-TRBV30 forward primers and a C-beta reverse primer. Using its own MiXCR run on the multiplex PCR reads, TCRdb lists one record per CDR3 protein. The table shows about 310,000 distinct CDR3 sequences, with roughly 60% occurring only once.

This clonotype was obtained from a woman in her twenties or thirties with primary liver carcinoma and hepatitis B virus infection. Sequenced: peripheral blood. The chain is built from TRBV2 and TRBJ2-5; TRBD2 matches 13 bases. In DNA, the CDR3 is TGTGCCAGCAGTAGGACTAGCGGGAGAGGAGAGACCCAGTACTTC. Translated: CASSRTSGRGETQYF.